Presented here are 2 T cell receptor beta chains from one specimen sequenced in a study of CD8+CD57+ T cells in acquired aplastic anemia. The template for TCR beta VDJ and CDR3 sequence profiling was genomic DNA. TCRdb re-called the reads through MiXCR, storing one row per CDR3 protein. The sample yields approximately 300,000 distinct CDR3 sequences, 50% to 65% seen once. CD8+CD57+ cell expansion had been shown by flow cytometry in patients chosen for sequencing. The sequenced material came from sorted CD4+, CD8+, or CD8+CD57+ T cells (not recorded which) from PBMCs. The origin of the receptors is a human donor with aplastic anemia.

This clonotype was picked up many times. The rearrangement joins TRBV29-1 to TRBJ1-1; D is possibly TRBD1 (6 bases). Per germline, CDR1 SQVTM and CDR2 ANQGSEA. The CDR3 spans 13 residues. V was shortened by 6 bases and J by 4 bases, with 15 bases between the two germline ends. The CDR3 nucleotides are TGCAGCGTAGCCGGACAGTTTGTCACTGAAGCTTTCTTT. This gives the protein CSVAGQFVTEAFF.

This clonotype has a count of ten or more. The chain carries TRBV15 and TRBJ1-2; D is perhaps TRBD1 (5 bases). Germline CDR1 LNHNV, CDR2 YYDKDF (reference sequence). The CDR3 is made up of 15 amino acids. The V end lost 0 bases, the J end lost 7 bases, and 15 bases lay between the germline ends. CDR3: CATSRDRAGRPGYTF. CDR3 DNA: TGTGCCACCAGCAGAGATCGGGCAGGGCGACCTGGCTACACCTTC.